The 19 T cell receptor beta chains below were found in one sample sequenced in a study of blood T cell repertoires in COVID-19. Clones were read by immunoSEQ multiplex PCR, and TCRdb kept only the in-frame ones, dropping some. The data contain fewer than 200,000 clones, approximately 86% of them singletons. The specimen was PBMCs or T cells enriched from blood (not recorded which). The receptors originated from a man aged 55 to 69 who had recovered from COVID-19.

This clone was counted a few times. The chain joins TRBV6-5 to TRBJ2-7; D possibly corresponds to TRBD1 (5 bases). The germline V gene has CDR1 MNHEY and CDR2 SVGAGI. Trimming cost V 2 bases and J 2 bases, with 13 bases left between them. The CDR3 runs to 15 residues. CDR3 in amino acids: CASSYRLGAPYEQYF. CDR3 nucleotides: TGTGCCAGCAGTTACCGTCTTGGGGCCCCCTACGAGCAGTACTTC.

This chain links TRBV28 with TRBJ1-5; D possibly corresponds to TRBD1 (5 bases). The CDR3 extends over 21 amino acids. Trimming took 3 bases from V and 0 from J, leaving 27 bases between them. Germline CDR1 MDHEN, CDR2 SYDVKM. DNA for the CDR3: TGTGCCAGCAGTTTTTTCAGGGTAAAAGGAATAGTGGCATATAGCAATCAGCCCCAGCATTTT. Encoded protein: CASSFFRVKGIVAYSNQPQHF.

The chain is built from TRBV4-1 and TRBJ2-7; 13 nucleotides match TRBD2. Per the germline V gene, CDR1 is MGHRA and CDR2 is YSYEKL. Trimming removed 3 bases from V and 4 bases from J; junction bases left unmatched: 6. The CDR3 covers 16 residues. Here the CDR3 reads CASSQRGTSGKYEQYF. CDR3 DNA sequence: TGCGCCAGCAGCCAGCGCGGGACTAGCGGGAAATACGAGCAGTACTTC.

This clone was observed once. In DNA form, the CDR3 reads TGTGCCTGGAGTAGGACAGGGGGCGCAGAGACCCAGTACTTC. Protein sequence: CAWSRTGGAETQYF. The chain has TRBV30 and TRBJ2-5; 11 bases fit TRBD1. Germline CDR1 is GTSNPN and CDR2 is SVGIG (reference sequence). Trimming cost V 2 bases and J 4 bases; bases outside gene matches: 3. The CDR3 consists of 14 residues.

The chain couples TRBV27 to TRBJ1-6, with unresolved D. Deletions cut 5 bases from V and 9 bases from J, with 23 bases between. From germline, CDR1 is MNHEY and CDR2 SMNVEV (reference sequence). CDR3 length: 17 amino acids. This CDR3 reads CASSPHASTLKGSPLHF. DNA for the CDR3: TGTGCCAGCAGTCCACACGCCTCTACACTAAAAGGTTCACCCCTCCACTTT.

As concerns this clone: Compared with germline, one end of the junction differs, possibly owing to a read error. The chain couples TRBV9 to TRBJ2-4, with TRBD2 matching over 11 bases. CDR1 is SGDLS, CDR2 YYNGEE, per germline. The CDR3 loop spans 16 amino acids. CDR3 region: CASSVASGGPNNIQYF. CDR3 in DNA: TGTGCCAGCAGCGTAGCTAGCGGGGGGCCCAACAACATTCAGTACTTC.

This chain links TRBV24-1 with TRBJ1-5; D possibly corresponds to TRBD1 (6 bases). V lost 2 bases, J lost 0 bases, and 10 bases lay in between. Germline assignment: CDR1 KGHDR and CDR2 SFDVKD. This CDR3 has 16 residues. The CDR3 coding sequence is TGTGCCACCAGTGATTGGGCAGGGGATAGCAATCAGCCCCAGCATTTT. Its translation is CATSDWAGDSNQPQHF.

J is TRBJ2-5 and V is TRBV11-1, with a tentative D call TRBD1 (5 bases). Germline V gene data show CDR1 as SGHAT and CDR2 as FQDESV (reference sequence). This CDR3 has 14 residues. V was pared by 3 bases and J by 5 bases, with 13 bases between. The CDR3 DNA reads as TGTGCCAGCAGCTTTGGGGCACCACCGGAGACCCAGTACTTC. Translated, it gives CASSFGAPPETQYF.

The chain links TRBV5-1 to TRBJ2-7, with D possibly TRBD2 on 6 matching bases. The CDR3 extends over 14 amino acids. V was shortened by 1 base and J by 6 bases, with 14 bases between the two germline ends. Germline V gene lookup returns CDR1 SGHRS and CDR2 YFSETQ. This CDR3 reads CASSLHSGTREQYF. CDR3 in DNA: TGCGCCAGCAGCTTGCACTCCGGGACTCGCGAGCAGTACTTC.

This chain uses TRBV6-2 or TRBV6-3 with TRBJ2-3; D possibly corresponds to TRBD1 (6 bases). The V and J ends lost 6 bases and 2 bases respectively, with 24 bases between them. The CDR3 consists of 18 residues. In germline, CDR1 is MNHEY, CDR2 SVGEGT. Here the CDR3 DNA reads TGTGCCAGCAGCCCTGATCAGGGGACCTTCTTTATCACAGATACGCAGTATTTT. Translation: CASSPDQGTFFITDTQYF.

The chain carries TRBV7-6 and TRBJ2-3, with D maybe TRBD2 (6 bases). Trimming took 1 base from V and 3 from J, leaving 14 bases between them. The CDR3 contains 16 residues. The germline gives CDR1 SGHVS, CDR2 FNYEAQ. For the CDR3, the DNA is TGTGCCAGCAGCTTAGTCGGGCAGGGAGGTACAGATACGCAGTATTTT. Translating gives CASSLVGQGGTDTQYF.

The chain carries TRBV6-5 and TRBJ1-3; possibly TRBD1 for D (5 bases). Trimming removed 2 bases at V and 0 bases at J, with 11 bases between. The CDR3 contains 16 residues. CDR1 is MNHEY, CDR2 SVGAGI, per germline. The CDR3 loop reads CASSYDRPSSGNTIYF. In DNA form, the CDR3 reads TGTGCCAGCAGTTACGACAGACCGAGCTCTGGAAACACCATATATTTT.

In DNA form, the CDR3 reads TGTGCCAGCAGCCAGATACCCCGCCAGGGCTACACCTTC. It translates to CASSQIPRQGYTF. This chain joins TRBV14 and TRBJ1-2, with D unresolved. CDR3 length: 13 amino acids. Looked up from germline, CDR1 is SGHDN and CDR2 is FVKESK. V dropped 3 bases and J dropped 8 bases, with 13 bases sitting between them. The variable domain in full, with the rest retrieved from reference TRBV14 and TRBJ1-2, is EAGVTQFPSHSVIEKGQTVTLRCDPISGHDNLYWYRRVMGKEIKFLLHFVKESKQDESGMPNNRFLAERTGGTYSTLKVQPAELEDSGVYFCASSQIPRQGYTFGSGTRLTVV.

The rearrangement uses TRBV10-3 and TRBJ2-2; the D gene is possibly TRBD1 (5 bases). The CDR3 has 16 amino acids. V lost 0 bases and J 0 bases, leaving 8 bases between the germline ends. Germline V gene lookup returns CDR1 ENHRY and CDR2 SYGVKD. The CDR3: CAISESDRTNTGELFF. CDR3 in DNA: TGTGCCATCAGTGAGTCTGACAGAACGAACACCGGGGAGCTGTTTTTT.

This clone has at least ten counts. This chain joins TRBV19 and TRBJ2-2; D perhaps matches TRBD1 (6 bases). Looked up from germline, CDR1 is LNHDA and CDR2 is SQIVND (reference sequence). The V end was cut by 8 bases, the J end by 1 base, with 14 bases between. There are 15 residues in the CDR3. Here the CDR3 reads CASGDRQLNTGELFF. As DNA, the CDR3 is TGTGCCAGTGGAGACAGGCAGTTGAACACCGGGGAGCTGTTTTTT.

The rearrangement links TRBV19 to TRBJ1-5, with D tentatively TRBD1 (6 bases). From germline, CDR1 is LNHDA and CDR2 SQIVND (reference sequence). CDR3 length: 19 residues. Trimming shortened V by 4 bases and J by 0 bases, and 22 bases separated the two germline ends. The CDR3 region has the DNA TGTGCCAGTAGTACCCCTCCCCCTGACAGGAGGTATAGCAATCAGCCCCAGCATTTT. Its translation: CASSTPPPDRRYSNQPQHF.

In this sample, this clone turned up a few times. The J gene is TRBJ2-7, the V gene TRBV19, with D possibly matching TRBD1 (6 bases). This CDR3 region has 13 residues. Germline loops: CDR1 LNHDA, CDR2 SQIVND (reference sequence). V shed 4 bases and J shed 5 bases, with 12 bases lying between them. CDR3 residues: CASSRLQGDEQYF. The CDR3 region has the DNA TGTGCCAGTAGTAGATTACAGGGTGACGAGCAGTACTTC.

This clone came up once. The chain joins TRBV28 to TRBJ1-6; D is ambiguous. The CDR3 totals 12 residues. Germline V gene lookup returns CDR1 MDHEN and CDR2 SYDVKM. Trimming shortened V by 11 bases and J by 8 bases, and 13 bases separated the two germline ends. The DNA for the CDR3 is TGTGCCTCGCGAGAGGGATATTCACCCCTCCACTTT. Residues: CASREGYSPLHF.

CDR3 region: CASSFKETQYF. The CDR3 DNA follows: TGTGCCAGCAGTTTCAAAGAGACCCAGTACTTC. This sequence joins TRBV28 and TRBJ2-5, with D uncertain. The germline V gene encodes CDR1 MDHEN and CDR2 SYDVKM. CDR3 length: 11 amino acids. V was shortened by 3 bases and J by 3 bases, with 2 bases between the two germline ends.